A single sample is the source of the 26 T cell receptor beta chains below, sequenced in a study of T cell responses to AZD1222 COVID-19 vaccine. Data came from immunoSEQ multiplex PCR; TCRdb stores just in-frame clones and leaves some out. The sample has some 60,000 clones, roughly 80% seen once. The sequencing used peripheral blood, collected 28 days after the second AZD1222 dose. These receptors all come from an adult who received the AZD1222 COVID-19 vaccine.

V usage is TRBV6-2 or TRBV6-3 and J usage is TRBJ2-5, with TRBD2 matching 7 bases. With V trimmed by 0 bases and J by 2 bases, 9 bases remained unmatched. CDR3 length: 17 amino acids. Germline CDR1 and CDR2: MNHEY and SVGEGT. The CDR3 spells CASSYSGRPGGQETQYF. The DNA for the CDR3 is TGTGCCAGCAGTTACTCCGGACGGCCCGGGGGGCAAGAGACCCAGTACTTC.

The CDR3, as DNA: TGTGCCAGCAGTTTTAGGCCATCCGGGACAGAGACCCAGTACTTC. Amino acid sequence: CASSFRPSGTETQYF. This chain connects TRBV27 to TRBJ2-5; D is perhaps TRBD1 or TRBD2 (5 bases each). The CDR3 spans 15 residues. CDR1 is MNHEY and CDR2 is SMNVEV in the germline V gene (reference sequence). V lost 3 bases to trimming and J lost 4 bases, with 15 bases between them.

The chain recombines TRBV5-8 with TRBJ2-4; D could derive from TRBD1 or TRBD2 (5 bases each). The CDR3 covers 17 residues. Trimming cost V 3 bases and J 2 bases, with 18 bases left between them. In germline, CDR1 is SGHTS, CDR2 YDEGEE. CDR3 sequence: CASSSYEGTGSKNIQYF. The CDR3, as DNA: TGTGCCAGCAGCTCGTATGAGGGGACGGGGTCCAAAAACATTCAGTACTTC.

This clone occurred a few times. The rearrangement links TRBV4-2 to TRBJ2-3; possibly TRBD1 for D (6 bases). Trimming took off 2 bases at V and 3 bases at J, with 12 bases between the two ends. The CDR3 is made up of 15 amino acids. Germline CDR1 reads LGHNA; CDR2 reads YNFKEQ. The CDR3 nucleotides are TGTGCCAGCAGCCAAAACAGGGTGGGAACAGATACGCAGTATTTT. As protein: CASSQNRVGTDTQYF.

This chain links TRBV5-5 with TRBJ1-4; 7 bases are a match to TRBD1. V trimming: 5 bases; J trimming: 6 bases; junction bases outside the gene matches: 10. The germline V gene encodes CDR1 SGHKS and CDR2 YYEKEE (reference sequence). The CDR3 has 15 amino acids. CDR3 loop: CASSYGTANYEKLFF. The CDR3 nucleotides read TGTGCCAGCAGTTATGGGACAGCCAACTATGAAAAACTGTTTTTT.

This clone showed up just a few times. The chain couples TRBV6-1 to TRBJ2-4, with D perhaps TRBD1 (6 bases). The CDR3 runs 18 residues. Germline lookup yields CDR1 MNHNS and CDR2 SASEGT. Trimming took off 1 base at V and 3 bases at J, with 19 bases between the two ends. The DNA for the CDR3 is TGTGCCAGCAGTGAAGAGGGGGTTGTCATTATGGGCAAAAACATTCAGTACTTC. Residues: CASSEEGVVIMGKNIQYF.

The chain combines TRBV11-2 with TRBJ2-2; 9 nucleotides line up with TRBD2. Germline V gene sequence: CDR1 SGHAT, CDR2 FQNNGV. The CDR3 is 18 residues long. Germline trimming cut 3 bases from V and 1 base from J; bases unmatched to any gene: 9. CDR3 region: CASSFFRPSGMNTGELFF. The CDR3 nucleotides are TGTGCCAGCAGCTTCTTTCGACCTAGCGGGATGAACACCGGGGAGCTGTTTTTT.

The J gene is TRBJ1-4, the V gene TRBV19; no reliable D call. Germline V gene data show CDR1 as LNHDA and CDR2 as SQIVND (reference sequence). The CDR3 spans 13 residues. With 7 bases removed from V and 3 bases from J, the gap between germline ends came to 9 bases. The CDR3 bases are TGTGCCAGTAATCGGCAGCCTAATGAAAAACTGTTTTTT. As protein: CASNRQPNEKLFF.

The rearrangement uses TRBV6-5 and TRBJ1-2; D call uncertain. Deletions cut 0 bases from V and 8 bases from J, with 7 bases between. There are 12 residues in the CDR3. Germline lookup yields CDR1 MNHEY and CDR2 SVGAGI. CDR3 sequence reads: CASSYSGGGYTF. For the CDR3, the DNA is TGTGCCAGCAGTTACTCCGGAGGCGGCTACACCTTC.

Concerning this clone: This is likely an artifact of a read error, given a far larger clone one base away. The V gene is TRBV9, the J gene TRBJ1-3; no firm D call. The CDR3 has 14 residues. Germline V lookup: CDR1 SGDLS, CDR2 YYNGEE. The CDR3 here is CASCVGDSGNTIYF. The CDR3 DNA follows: TGTGCCAGCTGCGTAGGCGACTCTGGAAACACCATATATTTT.

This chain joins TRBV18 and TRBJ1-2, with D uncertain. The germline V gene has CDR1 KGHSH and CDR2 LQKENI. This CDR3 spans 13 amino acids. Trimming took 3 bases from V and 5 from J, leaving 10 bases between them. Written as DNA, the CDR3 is TGTGCCAGCTCACCCGGGGAAGGGTATGGCTACACCTTC. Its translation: CASSPGEGYGYTF.

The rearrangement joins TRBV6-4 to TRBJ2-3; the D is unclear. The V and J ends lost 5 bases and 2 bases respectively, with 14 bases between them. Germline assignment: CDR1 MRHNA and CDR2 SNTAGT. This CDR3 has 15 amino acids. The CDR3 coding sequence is TGTGCCAGCAGTAGGCGTGGGGATACCACAGATACGCAGTATTTT. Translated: CASSRRGDTTDTQYF.

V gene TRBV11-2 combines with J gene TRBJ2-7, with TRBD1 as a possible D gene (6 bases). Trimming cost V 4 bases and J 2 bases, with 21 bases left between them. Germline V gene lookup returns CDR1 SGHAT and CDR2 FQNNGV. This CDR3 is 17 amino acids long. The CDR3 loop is CASSSDPGTKFTYEQYF. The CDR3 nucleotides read TGTGCCAGCAGCTCCGATCCCGGGACAAAATTTACCTACGAGCAGTACTTC.

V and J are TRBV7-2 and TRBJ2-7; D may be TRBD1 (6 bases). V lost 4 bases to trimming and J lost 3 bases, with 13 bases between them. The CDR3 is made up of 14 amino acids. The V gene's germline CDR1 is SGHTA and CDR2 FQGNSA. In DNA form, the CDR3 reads TGTGCCAGCAGCTCTCAAGGGGGTGTCTACGAGCAGTACTTC. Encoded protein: CASSSQGGVYEQYF.

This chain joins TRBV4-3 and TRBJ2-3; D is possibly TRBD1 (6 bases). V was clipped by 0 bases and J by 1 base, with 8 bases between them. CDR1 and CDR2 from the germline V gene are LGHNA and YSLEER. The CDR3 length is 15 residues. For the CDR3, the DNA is TGCGCCAGCAGCCAAGAAGGGGGTCGCACAGATACGCAGTATTTT. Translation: CASSQEGGRTDTQYF.

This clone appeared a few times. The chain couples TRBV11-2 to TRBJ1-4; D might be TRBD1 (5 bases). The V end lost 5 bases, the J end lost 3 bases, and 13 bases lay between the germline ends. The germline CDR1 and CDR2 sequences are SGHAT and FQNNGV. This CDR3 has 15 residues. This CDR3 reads CASSPRQGPNEKLFF. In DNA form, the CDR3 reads TGTGCCAGCAGCCCCCGCCAGGGCCCTAATGAAAAACTGTTTTTT.

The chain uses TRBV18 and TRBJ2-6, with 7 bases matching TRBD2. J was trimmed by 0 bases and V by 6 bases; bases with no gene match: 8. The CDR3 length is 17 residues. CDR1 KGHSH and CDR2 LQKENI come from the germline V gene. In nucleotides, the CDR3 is TGTGCCAGCTCCGCCAGCGGGGCCTCCTCTGGGGCCAACGTCCTGACTTTC. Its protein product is CASSASGASSGANVLTF.

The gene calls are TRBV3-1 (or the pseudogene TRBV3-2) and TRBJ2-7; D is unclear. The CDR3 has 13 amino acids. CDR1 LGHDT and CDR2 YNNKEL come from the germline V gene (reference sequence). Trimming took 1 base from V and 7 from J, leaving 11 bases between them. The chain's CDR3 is CASSQGYYQEQYF. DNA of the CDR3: TGTGCCAGCAGCCAAGGTTACTACCAGGAGCAGTACTTC.

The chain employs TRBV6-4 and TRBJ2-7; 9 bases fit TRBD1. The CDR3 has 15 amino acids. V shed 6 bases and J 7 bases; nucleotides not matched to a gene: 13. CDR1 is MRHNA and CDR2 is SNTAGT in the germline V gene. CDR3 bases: TGTGCCAGCAGGACAGGGGACAGGGATGGACGGGAGCAGTACTTC. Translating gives CASRTGDRDGREQYF.

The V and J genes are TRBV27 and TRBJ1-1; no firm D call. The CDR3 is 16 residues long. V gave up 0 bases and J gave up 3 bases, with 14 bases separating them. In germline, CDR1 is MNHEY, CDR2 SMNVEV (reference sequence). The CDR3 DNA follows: TGTGCCAGCAGTTTATCGGGGATAGGACGGGACACTGAAGCTTTCTTT. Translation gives CASSLSGIGRDTEAFF.

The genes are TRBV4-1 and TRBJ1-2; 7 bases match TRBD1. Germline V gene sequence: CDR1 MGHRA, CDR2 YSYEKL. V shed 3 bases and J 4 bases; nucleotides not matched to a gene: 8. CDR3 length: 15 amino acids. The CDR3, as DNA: TGCGCCAGCAGCCAGGACAGGATAACCTCCTATGGCTACACCTTC. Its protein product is CASSQDRITSYGYTF.

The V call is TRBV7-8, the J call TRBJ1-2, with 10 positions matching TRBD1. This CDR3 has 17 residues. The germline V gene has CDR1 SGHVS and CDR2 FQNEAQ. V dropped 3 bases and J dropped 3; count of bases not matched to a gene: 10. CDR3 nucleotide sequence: TGTGCCAGCAGCTTTTCAGCGACAGGGGGCGCAGACTATGGCTACACCTTC. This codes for CASSFSATGGADYGYTF.

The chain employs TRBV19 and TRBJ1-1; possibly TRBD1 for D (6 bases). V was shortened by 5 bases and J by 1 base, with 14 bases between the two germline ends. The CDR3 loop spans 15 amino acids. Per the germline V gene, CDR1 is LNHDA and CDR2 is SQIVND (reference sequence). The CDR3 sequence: CASSSPAGANTEAFF. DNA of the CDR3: TGTGCCAGTAGTTCCCCGGCAGGGGCGAACACTGAAGCTTTCTTT.

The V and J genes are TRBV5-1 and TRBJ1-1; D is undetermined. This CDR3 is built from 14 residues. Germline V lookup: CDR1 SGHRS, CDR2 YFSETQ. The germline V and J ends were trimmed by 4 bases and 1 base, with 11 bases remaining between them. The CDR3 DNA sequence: TGCGCCAGCAGCCCGGGCCGGGAGAACACTGAAGCTTTCTTT. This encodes CASSPGRENTEAFF.

The CDR3 reads CASGRGLDTEAFF. DNA for the CDR3: TGCGCCAGCGGCAGGGGGCTGGACACTGAAGCTTTCTTT. The gene calls are TRBV5-1 and TRBJ1-1; 8 nucleotides agree with TRBD1. CDR1 is SGHRS and CDR2 is YFSETQ in the germline V gene. The CDR3 runs to 13 residues. Losses at the gene ends were 7 bases for V and 3 bases for J; bases not matched to a gene: 5.

CDR3 bases: TGTGCCAGCAGACAACAGGGATTATTGCCCTACGAGCAGTACTTC. It codes for CASRQQGLLPYEQYF. This chain links TRBV2 with TRBJ2-7; D is possibly TRBD1 (6 bases). The CDR3 runs to 15 residues. Trimming left V 6 bases short and J 2 bases short, with 17 bases between. CDR1 is SNHLY, CDR2 FYNNEI, per germline.